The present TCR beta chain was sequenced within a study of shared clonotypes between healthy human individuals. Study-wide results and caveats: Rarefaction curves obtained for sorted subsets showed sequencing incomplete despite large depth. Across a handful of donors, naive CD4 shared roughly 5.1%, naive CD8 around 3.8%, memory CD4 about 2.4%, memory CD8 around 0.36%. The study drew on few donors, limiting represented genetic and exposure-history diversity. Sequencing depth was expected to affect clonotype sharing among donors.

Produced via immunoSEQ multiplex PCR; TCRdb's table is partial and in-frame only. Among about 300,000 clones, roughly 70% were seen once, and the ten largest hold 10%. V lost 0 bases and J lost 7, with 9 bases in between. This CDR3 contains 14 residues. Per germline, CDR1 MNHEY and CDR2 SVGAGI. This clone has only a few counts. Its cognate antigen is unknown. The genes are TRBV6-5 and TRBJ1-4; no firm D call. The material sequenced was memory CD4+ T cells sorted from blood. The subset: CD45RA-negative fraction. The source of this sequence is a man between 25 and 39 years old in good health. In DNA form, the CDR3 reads TGTGCCAGCAGTTACTCGATGATCGGTGAAAAACTGTTTTTT. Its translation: CASSYSMIGEKLFF.